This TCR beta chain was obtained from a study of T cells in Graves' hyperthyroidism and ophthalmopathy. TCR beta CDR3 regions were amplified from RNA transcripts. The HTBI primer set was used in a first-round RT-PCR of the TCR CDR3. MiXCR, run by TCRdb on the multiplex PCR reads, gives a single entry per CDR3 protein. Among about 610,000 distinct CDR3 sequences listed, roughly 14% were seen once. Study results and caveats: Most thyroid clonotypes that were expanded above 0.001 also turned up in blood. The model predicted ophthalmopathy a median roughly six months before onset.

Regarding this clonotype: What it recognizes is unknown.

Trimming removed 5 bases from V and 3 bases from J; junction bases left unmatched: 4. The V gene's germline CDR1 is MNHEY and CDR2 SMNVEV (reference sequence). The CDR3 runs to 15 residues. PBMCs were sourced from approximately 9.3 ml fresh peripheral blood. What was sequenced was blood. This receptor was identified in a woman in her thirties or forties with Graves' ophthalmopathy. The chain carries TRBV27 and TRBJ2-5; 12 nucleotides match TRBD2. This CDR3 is CASSHGLAGKETQYF. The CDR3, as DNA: TGTGCCAGCAGTCACGGACTAGCGGGGAAAGAGACCCAGTACTTC.